This T cell receptor beta chain was identified during a study of beta chain features in type 1 diabetes. Remarks on this clone: Its antigen is unknown.

The CDR3 is 16 residues long. Germline CDR1 is ENHRY and CDR2 is SYGVKD. After removal of 6 bases from V and 5 bases from J, the junction contained 11 bases not matched to a gene. Findings of the study overall: These data did not resolve whether HLA type affects TCRB rearrangement. The VDJ junctions of type 1 diabetes patients carried fewer insertions and more deletions. Sequencing from cDNA could over-represent high-TCR-expressing cells.

Expressed TCRB transcripts were sequenced, since all the RNA that had been isolated was reverse transcribed. Sequenced by immunoSEQ multiplex PCR; TCRdb stores in-frame clones only, minus some. In the table there are under 900,000 clones, roughly 17% of which are singletons. The TCR sequence derives from a young woman in good health. V and J are TRBV10-3 and TRBJ2-4; 9 positions match TRBD1. Sample: naive CD4+ T cells from blood. The CDR3 nucleotides are TGTGCCATCAGCCCAGGAGTTACAGGGGGCGAAAACATTCAGTACTTC. Its protein product is CAISPGVTGGENIQYF.